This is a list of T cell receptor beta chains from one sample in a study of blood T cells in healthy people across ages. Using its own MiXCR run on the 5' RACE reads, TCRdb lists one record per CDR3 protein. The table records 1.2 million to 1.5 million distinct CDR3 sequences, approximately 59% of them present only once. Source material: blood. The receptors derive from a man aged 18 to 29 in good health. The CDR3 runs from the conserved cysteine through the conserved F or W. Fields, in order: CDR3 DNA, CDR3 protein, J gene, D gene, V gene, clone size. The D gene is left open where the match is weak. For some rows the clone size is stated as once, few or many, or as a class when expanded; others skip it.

cdr3_nt: TGTGCCAGCAGCCAAGGATGGACCGACGGGACTAGCGGAACCTACGAGCAGTACTTC
cdr3_aa: CASSQGWTDGTSGTYEQYF
j_call: TRBJ2-7
d_call: TRBD2
v_call: TRBV4-2
clone_size: .

cdr3_nt: TGTGCCAGCAGCTTATTAGATCAATCAGATACGCAGTATTTT
cdr3_aa: CASSLLDQSDTQYF
j_call: TRBJ2-3
d_call: .
v_call: TRBV11-2
clone_size: few

cdr3_nt: TGTGCCAGCAGTTACTCGGGTGGAGGGGGCGGAGAGACCCAGTACTTC
cdr3_aa: CASSYSGGGGGETQYF
j_call: TRBJ2-5
d_call: .
v_call: TRBV6-6
clone_size: .

cdr3_nt: TGTGCCAGCAGCGTGGACAGGGGGAATTCACCCCTCCACTTT
cdr3_aa: CASSVDRGNSPLHF
j_call: TRBJ1-6
d_call: TRBD1
v_call: TRBV9
clone_size: few

cdr3_nt: TGCAGTGCTAGAAGCGGGGGACAGGGTATCAATTCACCCCTCCACTTT
cdr3_aa: CSARSGGQGINSPLHF
j_call: TRBJ1-6
d_call: TRBD1
v_call: TRBV20-1
clone_size: .

cdr3_nt: TGTGCCAGCAGCGACAGAAGGGGTGTAGGAAATGAGCAGTTCTTC
cdr3_aa: CASSDRRGVGNEQFF
j_call: TRBJ2-1
d_call: .
v_call: TRBV3-1
clone_size: .

cdr3_nt: TGCAGTGCGGTGCCGGGGGGGGACTTTCCCCGGGAGCAGTACTTC
cdr3_aa: CSAVPGGDFPREQYF
j_call: TRBJ2-7
d_call: TRBD2
v_call: TRBV20-1
clone_size: .

cdr3_nt: TGTGCCAGCAGCTCCGCAAAACTGGTAGCGAAAGACAATGAGCAGTTCTTC
cdr3_aa: CASSSAKLVAKDNEQFF
j_call: TRBJ2-1
d_call: .
v_call: TRBV7-9
clone_size: .

cdr3_nt: TGCAGCGTTAGTCCCGCTAGCGGGGGCCCCCAGGGCAAAAACATTCAGTACTTC
cdr3_aa: CSVSPASGGPQGKNIQYF
j_call: TRBJ2-4
d_call: TRBD2
v_call: TRBV29-1
clone_size: few

cdr3_nt: TGTGCCAGCCCAGGGGAACAGCCCCAGCATTTT
cdr3_aa: CASPGEQPQHF
j_call: TRBJ1-5
d_call: .
v_call: TRBV27
clone_size: .

cdr3_nt: TGTGCCAGTAGTATAGTTACTAGCGGGGGGAGCTCCTACAATGAGCAGTTCTTC
cdr3_aa: CASSIVTSGGSSYNEQFF
j_call: TRBJ2-1
d_call: TRBD2
v_call: TRBV19
clone_size: .

cdr3_nt: TGCGCCAGTACTCAGGGGCCAAACTACGAGCAGTACTTC
cdr3_aa: CASTQGPNYEQYF
j_call: TRBJ2-7
d_call: .
v_call: TRBV10-1
clone_size: .

cdr3_nt: TGTGCCAGCAGCGGGACAGGCTTAGACGATGAGCAGTTCTTC
cdr3_aa: CASSGTGLDDEQFF
j_call: TRBJ2-1
d_call: TRBD1
v_call: TRBV27
clone_size: .

cdr3_nt: TGCAGTGCTAGAGATTACCGTCGGCTAACCACCACAGATACGCAGTATTTT
cdr3_aa: CSARDYRRLTTTDTQYF
j_call: TRBJ2-3
d_call: .
v_call: TRBV20-1
clone_size: .

cdr3_nt: TGCGCCAGCAGCTTGAACAGGGGAAACTATGGCTACACCTTC
cdr3_aa: CASSLNRGNYGYTF
j_call: TRBJ1-2
d_call: TRBD1
v_call: TRBV5-1
clone_size: few

cdr3_nt: TGCGCCAGCAGTGTAGGGAGAGAAAACATTCAGTACTTC
cdr3_aa: CASSVGRENIQYF
j_call: TRBJ2-4
d_call: .
v_call: TRBV10-1
clone_size: .

cdr3_nt: TGCGCCAGCAGATCGACTAGCGGGGAGGAGGAGACCCAGTACTTC
cdr3_aa: CASRSTSGEEETQYF
j_call: TRBJ2-5
d_call: TRBD2
v_call: TRBV5-1
clone_size: few

cdr3_nt: TGTGCCACCAAGGGGAACGGCAATAACTATGGCTACACCTTC
cdr3_aa: CATKGNGNNYGYTF
j_call: TRBJ1-2
d_call: .
v_call: TRBV10-3
clone_size: .

cdr3_nt: TGTGCCAGCAGGACAGTCTATAATTCACCCCTCCACTTT
cdr3_aa: CASRTVYNSPLHF
j_call: TRBJ1-6
d_call: .
v_call: TRBV2
clone_size: .

cdr3_nt: TGCAGCGTTGAAGATCTCCAGGGGGCGGTCGCAGATACGCAGTATTTT
cdr3_aa: CSVEDLQGAVADTQYF
j_call: TRBJ2-3
d_call: TRBD1
v_call: TRBV29-1
clone_size: few

cdr3_nt: TGCAGTGCTAGTGAGGGGCAGACCTACGAGCAGTACTTC
cdr3_aa: CSASEGQTYEQYF
j_call: TRBJ2-7
d_call: .
v_call: TRBV20-1
clone_size: .

cdr3_nt: TGTGCCTACCTAGAACTGGGGGGCTATGGCTACACCTTC
cdr3_aa: CAYLELGGYGYTF
j_call: TRBJ1-2
d_call: .
v_call: TRBV30
clone_size: once

cdr3_nt: TGTGCCAGCAGCTTATCGGCCCGAAGTGAAAAACTGTTTTTT
cdr3_aa: CASSLSARSEKLFF
j_call: TRBJ1-4
d_call: .
v_call: TRBV11-2
clone_size: .

cdr3_nt: TGCAGTGCTACAGGGGGGCGACTAGCGGCACTCTACAATGAGCAGTTCTTC
cdr3_aa: CSATGGRLAALYNEQFF
j_call: TRBJ2-1
d_call: TRBD2
v_call: TRBV20-1
clone_size: .

cdr3_nt: TGTGCCAGCAGCTCGAAGACAGGGGCGAACACTGAAGCTTTCTTT
cdr3_aa: CASSSKTGANTEAFF
j_call: TRBJ1-1
d_call: TRBD1
v_call: TRBV7-6
clone_size: few

cdr3_nt: TGTGCCAGCAGTTACGCCCACGCGGGGTTGAGGACCGGGGAGCTGTTTTTT
cdr3_aa: CASSYAHAGLRTGELFF
j_call: TRBJ2-2
d_call: .
v_call: TRBV6-5
clone_size: .

cdr3_nt: TGTGCCACCAGTGATCCGACAGGGATCTCTGGGGCCAACGTCCTGACTTTC
cdr3_aa: CATSDPTGISGANVLTF
j_call: TRBJ2-6
d_call: TRBD1
v_call: TRBV24-1
clone_size: .

cdr3_nt: TGCAGTGCTGCTAGCGGGGCTAACAATGAGCAGTTCTTC
cdr3_aa: CSAASGANNEQFF
j_call: TRBJ2-1
d_call: TRBD2
v_call: TRBV20-1
clone_size: .

cdr3_nt: TGTGCCAGCAAGAGGGTAGGGTACGAGCAGTACTTC
cdr3_aa: CASKRVGYEQYF
j_call: TRBJ2-7
d_call: .
v_call: TRBV6-5
clone_size: .

cdr3_nt: TGTGCCGTCAGGGGAACAGGGTTGAACACTGAAGCTTTCTTT
cdr3_aa: CAVRGTGLNTEAFF
j_call: TRBJ1-1
d_call: .
v_call: TRBV10-3
clone_size: .

cdr3_nt: TGTGCCAGCAGCTTAGCCCCGGTGGGGGGGGATACGCAGTATTTT
cdr3_aa: CASSLAPVGGDTQYF
j_call: TRBJ2-3
d_call: TRBD2
v_call: TRBV7-2
clone_size: .

cdr3_nt: TGTGCCAGCAGCTTTGAAGCGGGGGGCCCGGGGGATACGCAGTATTTT
cdr3_aa: CASSFEAGGPGDTQYF
j_call: TRBJ2-3
d_call: TRBD2
v_call: TRBV7-2
clone_size: .

cdr3_nt: TGTGCCAGCAGCCGTGAAAGGGTTGACTATGGCTACACCTTC
cdr3_aa: CASSRERVDYGYTF
j_call: TRBJ1-2
d_call: .
v_call: TRBV11-2
clone_size: .

cdr3_nt: TGCAGCGTTGAAGATAATATCGCGAGGGGTTCCGGGGAGCAGTACTTC
cdr3_aa: CSVEDNIARGSGEQYF
j_call: TRBJ2-7
d_call: .
v_call: TRBV29-1
clone_size: .

cdr3_nt: TGCGCCAGCAGCCAAGCTGGCTCTGCGGGGTACGAGCAGTACTTC
cdr3_aa: CASSQAGSAGYEQYF
j_call: TRBJ2-7
d_call: .
v_call: TRBV4-1
clone_size: few

cdr3_nt: TGTGCCAGCAGTGGACAGGGGAATCTTAACTATGGCTACACCTTC
cdr3_aa: CASSGQGNLNYGYTF
j_call: TRBJ1-2
d_call: TRBD1
v_call: TRBV2
clone_size: .

cdr3_nt: TGTGCCAGCAGTTACTGGAGCGGGGGTGTGGATGAGCAGTTCTTC
cdr3_aa: CASSYWSGGVDEQFF
j_call: TRBJ2-1
d_call: TRBD2
v_call: TRBV6-2/TRBV6-3
clone_size: .

cdr3_nt: TGCAGTGCTGAGGGGACAGCTTACAATGAGCAGTTCTTC
cdr3_aa: CSAEGTAYNEQFF
j_call: TRBJ2-1
d_call: TRBD1
v_call: TRBV20-1
clone_size: .

cdr3_nt: TGCAGCGTTGATTACGGGCAGCAGTTCTTC
cdr3_aa: CSVDYGQQFF
j_call: TRBJ2-1
d_call: .
v_call: TRBV29-1
clone_size: few

cdr3_nt: TGTGCCAGCAGGGTCCTTGAGCTAGCGGGACTTTATGAGCAGTTCTTC
cdr3_aa: CASRVLELAGLYEQFF
j_call: TRBJ2-1
d_call: TRBD2
v_call: TRBV12-3/TRBV12-4
clone_size: .

cdr3_nt: TGCGCCAGCAGCTTGATGGACGGCTACGAGCAGTACTTC
cdr3_aa: CASSLMDGYEQYF
j_call: TRBJ2-7
d_call: .
v_call: TRBV5-1
clone_size: .

cdr3_nt: TGCAGTGCTAGAATGGGGAGTGAGTATGGCTACACCTTC
cdr3_aa: CSARMGSEYGYTF
j_call: TRBJ1-2
d_call: .
v_call: TRBV20-1
clone_size: .

cdr3_nt: TGTGCCAGCAGCTCGGAAGGGGGAGGGCGCGAGCAGTACTTC
cdr3_aa: CASSSEGGGREQYF
j_call: TRBJ2-7
d_call: .
v_call: TRBV12-3/TRBV12-4
clone_size: few

cdr3_nt: TGTGCCAGCAGTGTTAGCGCTTACTCTGGGGCCAACGTCCTGACTTTC
cdr3_aa: CASSVSAYSGANVLTF
j_call: TRBJ2-6
d_call: .
v_call: TRBV2
clone_size: .

cdr3_nt: TGCAGTGCTAGAGCCCCAGGGGCCTCATCTGAGGATGAAGCTTTCTTT
cdr3_aa: CSARAPGASSEDEAFF
j_call: TRBJ1-1
d_call: .
v_call: TRBV20-1
clone_size: .

cdr3_nt: TGTGCCTGGAGTGTTCGGGGTTACGAGCAGTACTTC
cdr3_aa: CAWSVRGYEQYF
j_call: TRBJ2-7
d_call: .
v_call: TRBV30
clone_size: .

cdr3_nt: TGTGCCATCATGGATGCGGGAGATACGCAGTATTTT
cdr3_aa: CAIMDAGDTQYF
j_call: TRBJ2-3
d_call: .
v_call: TRBV10-3
clone_size: .

cdr3_nt: TGTGCCAGCAGCCCCCGGTCACTAGCGGGTCCCTTCCAGGAAGATACGCAGTATTTT
cdr3_aa: CASSPRSLAGPFQEDTQYF
j_call: TRBJ2-3
d_call: TRBD2
v_call: TRBV3-1
clone_size: .

cdr3_nt: TGCAGCTCAAACGACGCGCAAGGGAAACTGTTTTTT
cdr3_aa: CSSNDAQGKLFF
j_call: TRBJ1-4
d_call: .
v_call: TRBV29-1
clone_size: .

cdr3_nt: TGTGTCAGCAGCCCCGACCGGTCTGGGGCCAACGTCCTGACTTTC
cdr3_aa: CVSSPDRSGANVLTF
j_call: TRBJ2-6
d_call: .
v_call: TRBV13
clone_size: once

cdr3_nt: TGTGCCAGCAGTTTCGGGGGACAACCGTACAATGAGCAGTTCTTC
cdr3_aa: CASSFGGQPYNEQFF
j_call: TRBJ2-1
d_call: .
v_call: TRBV27
clone_size: once

cdr3_nt: TGTGCCAGCAGCCAACATCACAGCTCCTACAATGAGCAGTACTTC
cdr3_aa: CASSQHHSSYNEQYF
j_call: TRBJ2-7
d_call: .
v_call: TRBV4-2
clone_size: .

cdr3_nt: TGTGCCAGCGAGGGAAGGGAGGGCACAGATACGCAGTATTTT
cdr3_aa: CASEGREGTDTQYF
j_call: TRBJ2-3
d_call: .
v_call: TRBV6-6
clone_size: .

cdr3_nt: TGTGCCTGGAGTGTACAGCGGGCCACCCGATATAATTCACCCCTCCACTTT
cdr3_aa: CAWSVQRATRYNSPLHF
j_call: TRBJ1-6
d_call: .
v_call: TRBV30
clone_size: .

cdr3_nt: TGCAGTGCTAGAGATGGAGCGGGGGGGCCTACGCAGTATTTT
cdr3_aa: CSARDGAGGPTQYF
j_call: TRBJ2-3
d_call: TRBD2
v_call: TRBV20-1
clone_size: .

cdr3_nt: TGTGCCAGCAGACGTACGATGAACTTAGTCAATGAGCAGTTCTTC
cdr3_aa: CASRRTMNLVNEQFF
j_call: TRBJ2-1
d_call: .
v_call: TRBV13
clone_size: .

cdr3_nt: TGCAGCGTTTTGGGGACTGAAGCTTTCTTT
cdr3_aa: CSVLGTEAFF
j_call: TRBJ1-1
d_call: .
v_call: TRBV29-1
clone_size: .

cdr3_nt: TGCGCCAGCAGCTCCCCAGGGGACAGGGCTGAAAAACTGTTTTTT
cdr3_aa: CASSSPGDRAEKLFF
j_call: TRBJ1-4
d_call: TRBD1
v_call: TRBV5-1
clone_size: .